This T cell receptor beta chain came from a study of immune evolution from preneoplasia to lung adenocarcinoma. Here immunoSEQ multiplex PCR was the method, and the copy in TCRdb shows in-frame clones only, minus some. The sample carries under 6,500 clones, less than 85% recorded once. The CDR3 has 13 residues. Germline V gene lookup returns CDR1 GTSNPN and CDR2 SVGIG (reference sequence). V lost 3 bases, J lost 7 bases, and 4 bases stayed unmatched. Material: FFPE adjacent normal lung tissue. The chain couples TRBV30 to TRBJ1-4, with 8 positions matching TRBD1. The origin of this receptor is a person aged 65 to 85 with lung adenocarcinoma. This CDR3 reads CAWRDRESEKLFF. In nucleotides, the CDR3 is TGTGCCTGGAGGGACAGGGAAAGTGAAAAACTGTTTTTT.